This T cell receptor beta chain was captured by sequencing in a study of blood T cell repertoires in COVID-19. Overall study: Acute-phase and convalescent COVID-19 samples originated in the United States, Italy and Spain. T cells, B-cell-depleted T cells, or PBMCs supplied cDNA or gDNA.

There are a few counts of this clone. Germline V gene lookup returns CDR1 SQVTM and CDR2 ANQGSEA. V lost 1 base to trimming and J lost 5 bases, with 9 bases between them. The CDR3 has 13 residues. Participant reports of clinical history set cohort assignment. Per the original data handling: How many nucleated cells were present was estimated from reference gene primer amplification. Assay used: immunoSEQ multiplex PCR; TCRdb lists only in-frame clones, some missing. V, J and clone size derive from that table, while D and trimming were established from the DNA sequence. The data hold hundreds of thousands of clones, with over 85% observed a single time.

This clonotype originated in a man in his sixties who had recovered from COVID-19. The V gene is TRBV29-1, the J gene TRBJ1-3; the D is unclear. Sample: PBMCs or T cells enriched from blood (not recorded which). DNA of the CDR3: TGCAGCGTTGAAGGGCCAATCAGAAACACCATATATTTT. It encodes CSVEGPIRNTIYF.